What follows are 32 T cell receptor beta chains derived from one specimen sequenced in a study of T-cell memory formation after mild COVID-19. TCRdb re-derived calls from the 5' RACE reads in MiXCR, one entry per CDR3 protein. The repertoire consists of about 280,000 distinct CDR3 sequences, with roughly 8% occurring once and the leading ten covering approximately 23%. Sequencing was carried out using PBMCs or a T cell subset sorted from them (not recorded which). The source of these receptors is a man between 18 and 29 years old who had mild COVID-19 (a few samples of this study predate the infection). Cell type and time point are not known.

The chain recombines TRBV18 with TRBJ1-4; TRBD1 might be the D (5 bases). Germline V gene data show CDR1 as KGHSH and CDR2 as LQKENI. The V gene lost 2 bases and the J gene lost 8 bases, with 15 bases spanning the gap. The CDR3 contains 15 residues. This chain's CDR3 is CASSPDLGPGEKLFF. Written as DNA, the CDR3 is TGTGCCAGCTCACCAGATCTGGGGCCGGGAGAAAAACTGTTTTTT.

The table lists this clonotype with a few counts. The chain joins TRBV11-2 to TRBJ2-2; 8 bases fit TRBD2. J gave up 6 bases and V 6 bases, and 15 bases lay outside the gene matches. CDR1 is SGHAT and CDR2 is FQNNGV in the germline V gene. This CDR3 contains 17 residues. The CDR3 reads CASRKPRSGGGSGELFF. In DNA, the CDR3 is TGTGCCAGCAGGAAGCCCCGGAGCGGGGGAGGATCCGGGGAGCTGTTTTTT.

In this sample, this clonotype turned up a few times. The rearrangement links TRBV20-1 to TRBJ1-2; D remains ambiguous. The CDR3 consists of 9 residues. The V and J ends lost 6 bases and 12 bases respectively, with 11 bases between them. CDR1 is DFQATT and CDR2 is SNEGSKA in the germline V gene (reference sequence). The CDR3 sequence is CSALTPHTF. The DNA of the CDR3 is TGCAGTGCATTGACACCCCACACCTTC.

This clonotype was counted a few times. CDR3 region: CASSPGQLQETQYF. Here the CDR3 DNA reads TGTGCCAGCAGCCCAGGACAGCTCCAAGAGACCCAGTACTTC. This chain links TRBV6-1 with TRBJ2-5; weak D call: TRBD1 (6 bases). The germline V gene encodes CDR1 MNHNS and CDR2 SASEGT. The V end was cut by 6 bases, the J end by 1 base, with 12 bases between. This CDR3 is built from 14 residues.

This clonotype was seen repeatedly, ten times or more. The chain has TRBV7-9 and TRBJ1-2; 8 bases align to TRBD1. The V segment lost 3 bases and the J segment 4 bases; nucleotides outside the gene matches: 13. The CDR3 length is 17 residues. Germline V gene lookup returns CDR1 SEHNR and CDR2 FQNEAQ (reference sequence). The CDR3 loop is CASSFPALQGVGYGYTF. CDR3 DNA: TGTGCCAGCAGCTTCCCCGCTTTACAGGGGGTTGGCTATGGCTACACCTTC. Full variable domain (outside the CDR3, taken from reference TRBV7-9 and TRBJ1-2): DTGVSQNPRHKITKRGQNVTFRCDPISEHNRLYWYRQTLGQGPEFLTYFQNEAQLEKSRLLSDRFSAERPKGSFSTLEIQRTEQGDSAMYLCASSFPALQGVGYGYTFGSGTRLTVV.

The V gene is TRBV27, the J gene TRBJ2-4; D is perhaps TRBD1 or TRBD2 (6 bases each). The V gene lost 2 bases and the J gene lost 1 base, with 9 bases spanning the gap. The CDR3 length is 15 residues. Germline assignment: CDR1 MNHEY and CDR2 SMNVEV (reference sequence). CDR3 protein: CASSLRGGAKNIQYF. In DNA, the CDR3 is TGTGCCAGCAGTTTACGAGGGGGGGCCAAAAACATTCAGTACTTC.

This clonotype was seen only a few times. The rearrangement joins TRBV2 to TRBJ1-1; D unresolved. The CDR3 is 16 residues long. The ends were cut back, 6 bases at V and 0 bases at J, with 17 bases in the middle. CDR1 and CDR2 (germline): SNHLY, FYNNEI. This CDR3 is CASRHTQRRVNTEAFF. CDR3 coding DNA: TGTGCCAGCAGACATACCCAACGAAGGGTGAACACTGAAGCTTTCTTT.

Only a few counts were recorded for this clonotype. The chain is built from TRBV28 and TRBJ1-2, with 9 nucleotides matching TRBD1. In germline, CDR1 is MDHEN, CDR2 SYDVKM. The junction had 8 bases not matched to a gene; V was cut back by 5 bases and J by 4 bases. This CDR3 spans 15 amino acids. The CDR3 DNA sequence: TGTGCCAGCAGTCGTCCCGGGACAGGGATCTATGGCTACACCTTC. Amino acids: CASSRPGTGIYGYTF.

This clonotype showed up just a few times. V gene TRBV4-1 combines with J gene TRBJ2-3; D is uncertain. This CDR3 comprises 16 residues. The V end lost 1 base, the J end lost 3 bases, and 14 bases lay between the germline ends. In germline, CDR1 is MGHRA, CDR2 YSYEKL. The CDR3 is CASSQGAGVPTDTQYF. DNA for the CDR3: TGCGCCAGCAGCCAAGGCGCTGGGGTCCCGACAGATACGCAGTATTTT.

This clonotype was observed at least ten times. This chain uses TRBV11-2 with TRBJ2-2; perhaps TRBD1 as D (6 bases). Trimming removed 5 bases at V and 4 bases at J, with 20 bases between. The CDR3 loop spans 17 amino acids. In germline, CDR1 is SGHAT, CDR2 FQNNGV. The CDR3 here is CASSPTTGLRGTGELFF. The CDR3, as DNA: TGTGCCAGCAGCCCCACGACAGGCCTCCGTGGCACCGGGGAGCTGTTTTTT.

This sequence joins TRBV9 and TRBJ2-3; possibly TRBD2 for D (6 bases). CDR3 length: 15 residues. CDR1 is SGDLS and CDR2 is YYNGEE in the germline V gene. V was trimmed by 0 bases and J by 3 bases, leaving 11 bases between them. The CDR3 DNA reads TGTGCCAGCAGCGTAGGGGTCGGGGGTACAGATACGCAGTATTTT. It specifies CASSVGVGGTDTQYF.

This clonotype has a handful of counts. This chain connects TRBV4-3 to TRBJ2-1; 8 bases agree with TRBD1. J was trimmed by 0 bases and V by 0 bases; bases with no gene match: 7. This CDR3 has 18 residues. Germline-derived CDR1 and CDR2 are LGHNA and YSLEER. The CDR3 sequence is CASSQDIWTGPSYNEQFF. CDR3 bases: TGCGCCAGCAGCCAAGATATCTGGACAGGGCCCTCCTACAATGAGCAGTTCTTC.

The chain recombines TRBV14 with TRBJ2-4; D is uncertain. Germline-derived CDR1 and CDR2 are SGHDN and FVKESK. The CDR3 totals 12 residues. V lost 2 bases and J lost 6, with 5 bases in between. The CDR3 sequence: CASSQSGNIQYF. The DNA of the CDR3 is TGTGCCAGCAGCCAATCAGGAAACATTCAGTACTTC.

The table lists this clonotype with a few counts. The chain has TRBV18 and TRBJ1-1; 10 bases line up with TRBD1. V shed 5 bases and J 3 bases; nucleotides not matched to a gene: 12. The CDR3 extends over 17 amino acids. Germline lookup yields CDR1 KGHSH and CDR2 LQKENI. The CDR3 nucleotides read TGTGCCAGCTCATCTACCGGGACAGGGGTCTGGGACACTGAAGCTTTCTTT. Amino acid sequence: CASSSTGTGVWDTEAFF.

This clonotype was detected a few times. The chain joins TRBV20-1 to TRBJ2-1, with 8 bases that match TRBD2. The CDR3 consists of 17 residues. With V trimmed by 2 bases and J by 8 bases, 17 bases remained unmatched. Germline CDR1 DFQATT, CDR2 SNEGSKA (reference sequence). The chain's CDR3 is CSARMGRTGGPRDEQFF. The CDR3 nucleotides are TGCAGTGCTAGAATGGGACGGACGGGGGGGCCTCGGGATGAGCAGTTCTTC.

The chain has TRBV20-1 and TRBJ2-3, with 15 bases that match TRBD2. Per germline, CDR1 DFQATT and CDR2 SNEGSKA (reference sequence). The CDR3 loop spans 13 amino acids. For the CDR3, the DNA is TGCAGAGGGACTAGCGGGGGGATAGATACGCAGTATTTT. Translation: CRGTSGGIDTQYF.

In its sample, this clonotype was seen a few times. CDR3 sequence reads: CASSQRDTVTETQYF. The CDR3 coding sequence is TGCGCCAGCAGCCAACGGGACACAGTTACGGAGACCCAGTACTTC. The chain links TRBV4-1 to TRBJ2-5, with D possibly being TRBD1 (6 bases). The CDR3 is 15 amino acids. V shed 2 bases and J shed 5 bases, with 15 bases lying between them. Germline V gives CDR1 MGHRA, CDR2 YSYEKL.

This clonotype has ten or more counts. The rearrangement joins TRBV3-1 to TRBJ2-3, with TRBD2 matching over 8 bases. The V and J ends lost 3 bases and 0 bases, in that order; junction bases with no gene match: 8. CDR3 length: 17 amino acids. Germline CDR1 reads LGHDT; CDR2 reads YNNKEL (reference sequence). In nucleotides, the CDR3 is TGTGCCAGCAGCCAGACTATAGCGGGGACTAGCACAGATACGCAGTATTTT. Translation gives CASSQTIAGTSTDTQYF.

This chain links TRBV5-1 with TRBJ2-5; D might be TRBD1 or TRBD2, each matching 5 bases. Germline CDR1 reads SGHRS; CDR2 reads YFSETQ. The CDR3 sequence is 14 residues long. The V end was cut by 6 bases, the J end by 3 bases, with 15 bases between. The CDR3 loop is CASNSGTMEETQYF. Written as DNA, the CDR3 is TGCGCCAGCAACTCCGGGACGATGGAAGAGACCCAGTACTTC.

The J gene is TRBJ1-1, the V gene TRBV10-3; D perhaps matches TRBD1 (5 bases). Germline loops: CDR1 ENHRY, CDR2 SYGVKD. The V end was cut by 2 bases, the J end by 5 bases, with 12 bases between. The CDR3 is 14 residues long. The DNA for the CDR3 is TGTGCCATCAGTGAGGGGGCCGGGCAGACTGAAGCTTTCTTT. Amino acid sequence: CAISEGAGQTEAFF.

The chain is built from TRBV7-3 and TRBJ2-1; 10 nucleotides agree with TRBD2. From germline, CDR1 is SGHTA and CDR2 FQGTGA. The CDR3 has 15 amino acids. V lost 2 bases, J lost 8 bases, and 6 bases stayed unmatched. The CDR3 sequence is CASSLQAGGRDEQFF. In nucleotides, the CDR3 is TGTGCCAGCAGCTTACAAGCGGGGGGGCGGGATGAGCAGTTCTTC. The complete variable domain, with remaining parts taken from reference TRBV7-3 and TRBJ2-1, reads GAGVSQTPSNKVTEKGKYVELRCDPISGHTALYWYRQSLGQGPEFLIYFQGTGAADDSGLPNDRFFAVRPEGSVSTLKIQRTERGDSAVYLCASSLQAGGRDEQFFGPGTRLTVL.

This clonotype was seen more than once but under ten times. V is TRBV6-6 and J is TRBJ2-7; no definite D call. V was shortened by 6 bases and J by 0 bases, with 6 bases between the two germline ends. Germline V gene lookup returns CDR1 MNHNY and CDR2 SVGAGI (reference sequence). This CDR3 comprises 12 residues. This chain's CDR3 is CASRDRSYEQYF. The CDR3 DNA reads TGTGCCAGCAGGGACCGCTCCTACGAGCAGTACTTC.

Only a few counts were recorded for this clonotype. The V and J genes are TRBV4-3 and TRBJ2-2; unclear D gene. Germline V gene lookup returns CDR1 LGHNA and CDR2 YSLEER. Trimming removed 0 bases from V and 2 bases from J, with 7 bases in between. The CDR3 totals 15 residues. CDR3 region: CASSQDFGNTGELFF. The CDR3, as DNA: TGCGCCAGCAGCCAAGATTTCGGAAACACCGGGGAGCTGTTTTTT.

The gene calls are TRBV4-2 and TRBJ1-5; TRBD1 matches at 9 bases. Per germline, CDR1 LGHNA and CDR2 YNFKEQ. Unmatched junction bases numbered 7, after V lost 1 base and J lost 3 bases. This CDR3 is 17 amino acids long. CDR3 sequence (DNA): TGTGCCAGCAGCCAAGGAGGTTGGGACAGGGACAATCAGCCCCAGCATTTT. It yields the protein CASSQGGWDRDNQPQHF.

A few counts support this clonotype. The chain has TRBV5-1 and TRBJ2-2; either TRBD1 or TRBD2 may fit D (5 bases each). V was cut by 1 base and J by 7 bases, with 11 bases left in between. This CDR3 region has 14 residues. Per the germline V gene, CDR1 is SGHRS and CDR2 is YFSETQ. DNA of the CDR3: TGCGCCAGCAGCTTGTCCGGGACGGACGGGGAGCTGTTTTTT. Encoded protein: CASSLSGTDGELFF.

The rearrangement links TRBV29-1 to TRBJ1-1; 8 nucleotides align to TRBD1. The CDR3 totals 15 residues. V lost 6 bases and J lost 4; bases outside the gene matches: 13. Looked up from germline, CDR1 is SQVTM and CDR2 is ANQGSEA. The CDR3, as DNA: TGCAGCGTCCAAGACACAGGGGGGGCGATCACTGAAGCTTTCTTT. It translates to CSVQDTGGAITEAFF.

The chain combines TRBV7-3 with TRBJ2-5; 11 positions match TRBD1. V gave up 2 bases and J gave up 9 bases; unmatched junction bases: 5. CDR1 and CDR2 from the germline V gene are SGHTA and FQGTGA. The CDR3 totals 14 residues. The CDR3 DNA reads as TGTGCCAGCAGCTTAGGGGACAGGGGGTGGCCCCAGTACTTC. Translation: CASSLGDRGWPQYF. Supplemented by reference TRBV7-3 and TRBJ2-5, the full variable domain reads GAGVSQTPSNKVTEKGKYVELRCDPISGHTALYWYRQSLGQGPEFLIYFQGTGAADDSGLPNDRFFAVRPEGSVSTLKIQRTERGDSAVYLCASSLGDRGWPQYFGPGTRLLVL.

This clonotype showed up just a few times. V and J are TRBV5-1 and TRBJ2-1, with D perhaps matching TRBD1 or TRBD2 (5 bases each). The CDR3 covers 14 residues. The V gene's germline CDR1 is SGHRS and CDR2 YFSETQ. V lost 0 bases and J lost 8, with 12 bases in between. The CDR3 coding sequence is TGCGCCAGCAGCTTGGATTCAGGGAGCGATGAGCAGTTCTTC. Its protein is CASSLDSGSDEQFF. The entire variable domain, with the rest obtained from reference TRBV5-1 and TRBJ2-1, is as follows: KAGVTQTPRYLIKTRGQQVTLSCSPISGHRSVSWYQQTPGQGLQFLFEYFSETQRNKGNFPGRFSGRQFSNSRSEMNVSTLELGDSALYLCASSLDSGSDEQFFGPGTRLTVL.

The table lists this clonotype with many counts. The chain recombines TRBV5-1 with TRBJ1-2; the match to TRBD1 covers 9 bases. Germline V gene sequence: CDR1 SGHRS, CDR2 YFSETQ. V lost 2 bases, J lost 3 bases, and 5 bases stayed unmatched. The CDR3 has 15 amino acids. The chain's CDR3 is CASSLTGGYDYGYTF. The DNA of the CDR3 is TGCGCCAGCAGCTTAACAGGGGGCTATGACTATGGCTACACCTTC.

This clonotype was detected only a few times. The chain links TRBV5-1 to TRBJ2-5; the D gene is possibly TRBD2 (6 bases). The germline V gene encodes CDR1 SGHRS and CDR2 YFSETQ. Trimming removed 2 bases at V and 5 bases at J, with 13 bases between. The CDR3 sequence is 14 residues long. This CDR3 reads CASSFRGIEETQYF. Here the CDR3 DNA reads TGCGCCAGCAGCTTCCGCGGGATTGAGGAGACCCAGTACTTC.

The J gene is TRBJ1-2, the V gene TRBV27; the D is unclear. The CDR3 spans 12 residues. Trimming left V 6 bases short and J 4 bases short, with 9 bases between. CDR1 is MNHEY, CDR2 SMNVEV, per germline (reference sequence). CDR3 sequence: CASSWSGYGYTF. The DNA for the CDR3 is TGTGCCAGCAGCTGGTCCGGCTATGGCTACACCTTC.

The table lists this clonotype with a few counts. The rearrangement links TRBV7-8 to TRBJ2-5; TRBD2 aligns across 12 bases. CDR1 and CDR2 from the germline V gene are SGHVS and FQNEAQ. After removal of 6 bases from V and 7 bases from J, the junction contained 12 bases not matched to a gene. CDR3 length: 16 amino acids. Written as DNA, the CDR3 is TGTGCCAGCAGTCTTAGTGCTAGCGGGGGGGCCAGGACCCAGTACTTC. It codes for CASSLSASGGARTQYF.